The T cell receptor beta chain described here comes from a study of cytomegalovirus exposure and HLA in healthy donors. Only one count was recorded for this clone. Trimming took 4 bases from V and 2 from J, leaving 11 bases between them. The CDR3 has 14 residues. CDR1 and CDR2 (germline): SGHNT, YENEEA. Only in-frame clones appear in the TCRdb table, and some are missing; sequencing was by immunoSEQ multiplex PCR. The table records some 64,000 clones, 95% to 98% of them present only once. V is TRBV11-3 and J is TRBJ1-1, with TRBD1 as a possible D gene (5 bases). This clonotype was sampled from a woman aged 18 to 35 in good health and CMV-seropositive. Sequencing was performed on PBMCs. CDR3 amino acids: CASSSGGSNTEAFF. CDR3 DNA sequence: TGTGCCAGCAGCTCTGGGGGGAGTAACACTGAAGCTTTCTTT.